Listed below are T cell receptor beta chains from one sample, sequenced in a study of human T cells and chemical hapten exposure. TCRdb fed the RACE reads into MiXCR, producing one record per CDR3 protein. Among around 45,000 distinct CDR3 sequences listed, roughly 4.1% were seen once. Sequencing input: whole blood. The receptors here all came from a human donor in good health. Some clones in this sample may be carry-over from other donors' samples. Both conserved end residues are part of each CDR3. The D gene is left open where the match is weak. Only some rows state a clone size, as once, few, many or a class for expanded clones.

d_gene | abundance | j_gene | v_gene | CDR3nt | CDR3aa
NA | many | TRBJ1-5 | TRBV7-8 | TGTGCCAGCAGCTTAGCTACAGGGTCTAGCAATCAGCCCCAGCATTTT | CASSLATGSSNQPQHF
NA | medium-sized | TRBJ1-1 | TRBV7-2 | TGTGCCAGCAGATTCACGACGTTGAACACTGAAGCTTTCTTT | CASRFTTLNTEAFF
NA | many | TRBJ2-7 | TRBV6-2/TRBV6-3 | TGTGCCAGCAGTCGGGGACGGTCCTACGAGCAGTACTTC | CASSRGRSYEQYF
NA | many | TRBJ1-2 | TRBV15 | TGTGCCACCAAGCACGCCGGCGTAAACTATGGCTACACCTTC | CATKHAGVNYGYTF
TRBD1 | few | TRBJ2-1 | TRBV2 | TGTGCCAGCAGTGAAGTACAGGGGTACAATGAGCAGTTCTTC | CASSEVQGYNEQFF
NA | many | TRBJ2-1 | TRBV6-5 | TGTGCCAGCAGCTTCCAACGACCGGGAAATCAGTTCTTC | CASSFQRPGNQFF
TRBD2 | few | TRBJ2-3 | TRBV7-9 | TGTGCCAGCAGCTTAGCGTCGGCTAGCGGGCGCACAGATACGCAGTATTTT | CASSLASASGRTDTQYF
NA | many | TRBJ2-7 | TRBV20-1 | TGCAGTGCTGCCCCGGCGGGGGAGCAGTACTTC | CSAAPAGEQYF
NA | NA | TRBJ2-1 | TRBV24-1 | TGTGCCACCAGTGGTTATACAGGTAGCTACAATGAGCAGTTCTTC | CATSGYTGSYNEQFF
NA | many | TRBJ2-3 | TRBV6-1 | TGTGCCAGCAGTGGGGGTACGCAGTATTTT | CASSGGTQYF
TRBD2 | many | TRBJ2-2 | TRBV28 | TGTGCCAGCAGTTTACCCGGACTAGCGATAACCACCCCCAGCACCGGGGAGCTGTTTTTT | CASSLPGLAITTPSTGELFF
TRBD1 | many | TRBJ1-1 | TRBV14 | TGTGCCAGCAGCCAAGATGTGGGGACAGGGATGCTGGGAGCTTTCTTT | CASSQDVGTGMLGAFF
TRBD1 | few | TRBJ1-2 | TRBV29-1 | TGCAGCGTTGGACCGGGGACAGGGGCAGGGAGAAGCTACACCTTC | CSVGPGTGAGRSYTF
TRBD1 | few | TRBJ2-7 | TRBV28 | TGTGCCAGCAGTTTCCTTTACAGGGGCCAGTACGAGCAGTACTTC | CASSFLYRGQYEQYF
NA | many | TRBJ2-3 | TRBV28 | TGTGCCAGCAGTTTAAGGGGGGGGCGTCGAGATACGCAGTATTTT | CASSLRGGRRDTQYF
NA | many | TRBJ2-1 | TRBV11-2 | TGTGCCAGCAGCCCCGGGGGCTCCTACAATGAGCAGTTCTTC | CASSPGGSYNEQFF
NA | many | TRBJ1-1 | TRBV20-1 | TGCAGTGCTAGTGCTACCATGGAAGCTTTCTTT | CSASATMEAFF
TRBD2 | few | TRBJ2-3 | TRBV4-1 | TGCGCCAGCAGCCAAGGGACTAGCGGGATCACAGATACGCAGTATTTT | CASSQGTSGITDTQYF
TRBD1 | many | TRBJ1-5 | TRBV28 | TGTGCCAGCAGTCCCATTAGACAGGGGAGGAGCAATCAGCCCCAGCATTTT | CASSPIRQGRSNQPQHF
NA | many | TRBJ2-5 | TRBV5-1 | TGCGCCAGCAGCTTGGACGAGACCCAGTACTTC | CASSLDETQYF
NA | many | TRBJ1-1 | TRBV27 | TGTGCCAGCAGTTTAAAGCCACTGAACACTGAAGCTTTCTTT | CASSLKPLNTEAFF
NA | many | TRBJ2-7 | TRBV13 | TGTGCCAGCAGCGCACAGAACGAGCAGTACTTC | CASSAQNEQYF
NA | NA | TRBJ1-2 | TRBV28 | TGTGCCAGCAGTTTAGTAACAACGAGGGGCTATACCTTC | CASSLVTTRGYTF
TRBD2 | NA | TRBJ2-1 | TRBV20-1 | TGCAGTGCTAGGGGTAGCGGGAGTTCGTATGAGCAGTTCTTC | CSARGSGSSYEQFF
NA | many | TRBJ1-4 | TRBV6-5 | TGTGCCAGCAGTCCCCCCACAGGGACCGGGGAAAAACTGTTTTTT | CASSPPTGTGEKLFF
TRBD2 | NA | TRBJ2-7 | TRBV20-1 | TGCAGTGCGGTTCAAGCGGGAGACGAGCAGTACTTC | CSAVQAGDEQYF
TRBD2 | many | TRBJ2-7 | TRBV28 | TGTGCCAGCAGTTTAGGCGGTCTAGCGGGATGGGAGCAGTACTTC | CASSLGGLAGWEQYF
NA | many | TRBJ1-2 | TRBV20-1 | TGCAGTGCTAGCGTCCATTATAACTATGGCTACACCTTC | CSASVHYNYGYTF
NA | few | TRBJ1-2 | TRBV15 | TGTGCCACCAGCAGAGATCCTGCGGCTAACTATGGCTACACCTTC | CATSRDPAANYGYTF
NA | many | TRBJ2-4 | TRBV4-1 | TGCGCCAGCAGCCCCGCGAATGGCAGGGTGATTGGCAACATTCAGTACTTC | CASSPANGRVIGNIQYF
NA | many | TRBJ1-1 | TRBV25-1 | TGTGCCAGCAGTGATGGGGGCTCCACTGAAGCTTTCTTT | CASSDGGSTEAFF
NA | many | TRBJ2-3 | TRBV30 | TGTGCCTGGGGGGGGACATATAGGGGGACAGATACGCAGTATTTT | CAWGGTYRGTDTQYF
NA | NA | TRBJ2-4 | TRBV13 | TGTGCCAGCAGCTTAGGCAGCCGAGCCAAAAACATTCAGTACTTC | CASSLGSRAKNIQYF
NA | many | TRBJ1-3 | TRBV29-1 | TGCAGCGGGACGGAAGGAAACACCATATATTTT | CSGTEGNTIYF
TRBD1 | many | TRBJ2-1 | TRBV20-1 | TGCAGTGCTAGCAGACAGGGATCGGGTGAGCAGTTCTTC | CSASRQGSGEQFF
NA | many | TRBJ2-3 | TRBV20-1 | TGCAGTGCTAGGGACTCACAGCCCGGTAACCTGAGGGATACGCAGTATTTT | CSARDSQPGNLRDTQYF
NA | many | TRBJ2-1 | TRBV27 | TGTGCCAGCAGTTCCCCTGGCGGTGAGCAGTTCTTC | CASSSPGGEQFF
NA | many | TRBJ2-3 | TRBV7-8 | TGTGCCAGCAGCTTATATTCACAGGCACGAGGGGGCACAGATACGCAGTATTTT | CASSLYSQARGGTDTQYF
NA | many | TRBJ1-5 | TRBV6-6 | TGTGCCAGCAGTTACGGGATAGGGCGGGGACCCACGACTCCCAATCAGCCCCAGCATTTT | CASSYGIGRGPTTPNQPQHF
NA | many | TRBJ1-3 | TRBV7-2 | TGTGCCAGCAGCTTAGGCCCGGCGCGGGGAAACACCATATATTTT | CASSLGPARGNTIYF
TRBD2 | few | TRBJ2-3 | TRBV6-6 | TGTGCCAGCTCCTTAGCGGGATCAGATACGCAGTATTTT | CASSLAGSDTQYF
NA | few | TRBJ1-3 | TRBV7-2 | TGTGCCAGCAGCCATACCCCCGGCCCCTCATATTTT | CASSHTPGPSYF
TRBD2 | NA | TRBJ2-7 | TRBV20-1 | TGCAGTGCTAGTTTCGGGACTAGTCTTGCCGAGCAGTACTTC | CSASFGTSLAEQYF
NA | many | TRBJ2-4 | TRBV2 | TGTGCCAGCAGTCGCATGACAAGGGACATTCAGTACTTC | CASSRMTRDIQYF